The clone carrying this TCR beta chain was counted between two and nine times. These data originate in a study of T-cell reconstitution after alpha-beta-depleted transplantation in children. In germline, CDR1 is DFQATT, CDR2 SNEGSKA (reference sequence). The CDR3 loop spans 15 amino acids. V lost 3 bases and J lost 1; bases outside the gene matches: 6. Unique molecular identifiers were incorporated into the prepared TCRbeta library. One entry per CDR3 protein, called by TCRdb with MiXCR from the PCR reads. The table lists about 580,000 distinct CDR3 sequences, about 23% of them singletons. The sequencing here drew on PBMCs, mostly from graft donor cells, taken 360 days after TCRalphabeta/CD19-depleted stem cell transplant. The gene calls are TRBV20-1 and TRBJ2-3, with 8 nucleotides matching TRBD1. This clonotype originated in a boy in the first two years of life who had a stem cell transplant for acute myeloid leukemia, so the T cells may come from the graft donor. The CDR3 protein is CSARRTGGGTDTQYF. The CDR3 DNA sequence: TGCAGTGCTAGGCGCACAGGGGGTGGCACAGATACGCAGTATTTT.